This T cell receptor (beta chain) originates from a study of cytomegalovirus exposure and HLA in healthy donors. Across the study: An early data release held some 85 million unique TCRs from HLA-typed donors. Overall study results and limits: Trimming of TCR beta V- and J-genes showed a link, identified in a later analysis, to a missense DCLRE1C variant. Among donors in an Asian-associated ancestry cluster, a later analysis reportedly found fewer N-insertions than the roughly 610-donor mean. Presence/absence analyses assumed roughly uniform sequencing depth across donors.

V shed 5 bases and J shed 3 bases, with 11 bases lying between them. Germline V gene sequence: CDR1 MNHNS, CDR2 SASEGT. This CDR3 region has 14 residues. This clone was recorded once. Its target is unknown. It was with 60 Vbeta and 13 Jbeta primers that the PCR ran. Here immunoSEQ multiplex PCR was the method, and the copy in TCRdb shows in-frame clones only, minus some. This table holds about 92,000 clones, roughly 80% found once. This chain joins TRBV6-1 and TRBJ1-5; D is uncertain. Sample: PBMCs. The clonotype comes from a girl aged 2-10 years in good health and CMV-seropositive. CDR3 DNA sequence: TGTGCCAGCAGTACTCACTACTCCAATCAGCCCCAGCATTTT. Residues: CASSTHYSNQPQHF.